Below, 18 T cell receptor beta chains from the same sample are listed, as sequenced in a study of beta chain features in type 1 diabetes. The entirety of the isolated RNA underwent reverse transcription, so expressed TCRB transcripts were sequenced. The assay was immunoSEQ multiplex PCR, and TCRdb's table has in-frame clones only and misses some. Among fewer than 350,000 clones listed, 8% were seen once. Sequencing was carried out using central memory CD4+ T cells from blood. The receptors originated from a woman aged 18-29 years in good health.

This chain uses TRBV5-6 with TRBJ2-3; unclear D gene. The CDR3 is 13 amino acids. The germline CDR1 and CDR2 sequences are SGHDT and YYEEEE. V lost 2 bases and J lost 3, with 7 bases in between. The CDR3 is CASSLIETDTQYF. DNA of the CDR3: TGTGCCAGCAGCTTAATAGAAACAGATACGCAGTATTTT.

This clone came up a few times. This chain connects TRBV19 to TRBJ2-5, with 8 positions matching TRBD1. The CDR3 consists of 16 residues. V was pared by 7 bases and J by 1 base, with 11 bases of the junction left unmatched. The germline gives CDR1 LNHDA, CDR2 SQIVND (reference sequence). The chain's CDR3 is CASTARTGRAQETQYF. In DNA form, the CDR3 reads TGTGCCAGTACCGCCCGGACAGGGCGGGCCCAAGAGACCCAGTACTTC.

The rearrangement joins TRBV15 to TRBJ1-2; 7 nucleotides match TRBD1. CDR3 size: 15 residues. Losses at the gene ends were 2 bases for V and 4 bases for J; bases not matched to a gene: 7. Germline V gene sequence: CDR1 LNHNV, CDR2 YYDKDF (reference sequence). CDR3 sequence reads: CATSRSSTGSYGYTF. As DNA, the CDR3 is TGTGCCACCAGCAGATCCTCGACAGGGAGCTATGGCTACACCTTC.

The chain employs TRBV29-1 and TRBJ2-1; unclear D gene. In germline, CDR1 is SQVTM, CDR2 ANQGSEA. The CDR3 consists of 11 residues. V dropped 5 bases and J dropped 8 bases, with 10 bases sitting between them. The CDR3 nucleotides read TGCAGCGTTTCAACTTCGGATGAGCAGTTCTTC. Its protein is CSVSTSDEQFF.

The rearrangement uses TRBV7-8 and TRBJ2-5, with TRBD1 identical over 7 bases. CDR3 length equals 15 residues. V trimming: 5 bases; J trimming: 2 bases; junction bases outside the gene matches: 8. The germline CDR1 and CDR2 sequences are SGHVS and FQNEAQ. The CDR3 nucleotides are TGTGCCAGCAGCCCTCGACAGGGTAGGCAAGAGACCCAGTACTTC. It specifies CASSPRQGRQETQYF.

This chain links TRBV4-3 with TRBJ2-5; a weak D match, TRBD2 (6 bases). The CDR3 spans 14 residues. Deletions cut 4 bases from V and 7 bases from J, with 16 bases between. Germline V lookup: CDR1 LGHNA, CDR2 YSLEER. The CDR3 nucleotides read TGCGCCAGCAGCCTCACCGGGACTTCCGTGACCCAGTACTTC. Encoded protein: CASSLTGTSVTQYF.

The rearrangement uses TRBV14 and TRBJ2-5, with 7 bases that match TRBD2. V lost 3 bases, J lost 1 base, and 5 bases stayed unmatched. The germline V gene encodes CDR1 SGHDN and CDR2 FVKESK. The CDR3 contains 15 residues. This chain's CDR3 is CASSQFSGRQETQYF. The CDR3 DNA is TGTGCCAGCAGCCAGTTTAGCGGGCGCCAAGAGACCCAGTACTTC.

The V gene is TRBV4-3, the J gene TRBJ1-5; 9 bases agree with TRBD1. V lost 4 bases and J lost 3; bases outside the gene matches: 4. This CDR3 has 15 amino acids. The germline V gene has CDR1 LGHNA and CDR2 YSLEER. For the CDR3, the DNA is TGCGCCAGCAGCCGGGGGACAGGGTTCAATCAGCCCCAGCATTTT. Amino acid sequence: CASSRGTGFNQPQHF.

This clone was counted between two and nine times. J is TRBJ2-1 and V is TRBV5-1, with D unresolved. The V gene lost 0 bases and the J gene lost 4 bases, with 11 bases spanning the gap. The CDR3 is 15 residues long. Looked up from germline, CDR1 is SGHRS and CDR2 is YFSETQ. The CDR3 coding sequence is TGCGCCAGCAGCTTGGCCGGTCGTACTTACAATGAGCAGTTCTTC. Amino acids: CASSLAGRTYNEQFF.

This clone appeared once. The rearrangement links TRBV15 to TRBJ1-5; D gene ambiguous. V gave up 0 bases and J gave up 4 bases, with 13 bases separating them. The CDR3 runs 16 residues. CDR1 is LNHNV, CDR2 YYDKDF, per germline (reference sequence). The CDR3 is CATSRDRAGRNQPQHF. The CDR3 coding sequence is TGTGCCACCAGCAGAGATAGGGCGGGGAGGAATCAGCCCCAGCATTTT.

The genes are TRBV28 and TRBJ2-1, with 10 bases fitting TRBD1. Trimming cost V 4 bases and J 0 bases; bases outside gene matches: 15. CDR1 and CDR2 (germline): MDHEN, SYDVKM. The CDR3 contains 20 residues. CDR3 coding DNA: TGTGCCAGCAGTTCCCGTCCCGGGACAGGGGCGAAGGGCTCCTACAATGAGCAGTTCTTC. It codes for CASSSRPGTGAKGSYNEQFF. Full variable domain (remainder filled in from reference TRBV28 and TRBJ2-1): DVKVTQSSRYLVKRTGEKVFLECVQDMDHENMFWYRQDPGLGLRLIYFSYDVKMKEKGDIPEGYSVSREKKERFSLILESASTNQTSMYLCASSSRPGTGAKGSYNEQFFGPGTRLTVL.

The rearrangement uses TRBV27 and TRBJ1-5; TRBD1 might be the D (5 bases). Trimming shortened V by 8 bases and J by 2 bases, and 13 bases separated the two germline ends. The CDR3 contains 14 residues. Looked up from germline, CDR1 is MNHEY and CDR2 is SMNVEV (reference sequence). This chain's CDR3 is CASARRAGNQPQHF. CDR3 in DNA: TGTGCCAGCGCCCGCAGGGCAGGCAATCAGCCCCAGCATTTT.

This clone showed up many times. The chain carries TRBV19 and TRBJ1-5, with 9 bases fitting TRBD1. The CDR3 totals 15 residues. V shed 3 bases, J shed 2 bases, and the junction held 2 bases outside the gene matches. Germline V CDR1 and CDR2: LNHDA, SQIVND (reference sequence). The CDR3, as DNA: TGTGCCAGTAGTATCCGGGACAGGGGCAATCAGCCCCAGCATTTT. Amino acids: CASSIRDRGNQPQHF.

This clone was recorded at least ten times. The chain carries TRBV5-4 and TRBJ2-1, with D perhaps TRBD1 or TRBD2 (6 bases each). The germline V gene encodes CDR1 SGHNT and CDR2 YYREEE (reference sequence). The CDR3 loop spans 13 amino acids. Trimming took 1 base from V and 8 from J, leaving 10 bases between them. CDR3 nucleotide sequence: TGTGCCAGCAGCTTGAACAGGGAGGATGAGCAGTTCTTC. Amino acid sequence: CASSLNREDEQFF.

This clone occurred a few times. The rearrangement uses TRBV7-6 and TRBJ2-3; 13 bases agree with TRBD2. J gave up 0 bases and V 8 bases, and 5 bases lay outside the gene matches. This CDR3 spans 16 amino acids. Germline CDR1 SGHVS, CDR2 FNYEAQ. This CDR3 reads CASRGLAGTSTDTQYF. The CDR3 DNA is TGTGCCAGCCGGGGACTAGCGGGGACGAGCACAGATACGCAGTATTTT.

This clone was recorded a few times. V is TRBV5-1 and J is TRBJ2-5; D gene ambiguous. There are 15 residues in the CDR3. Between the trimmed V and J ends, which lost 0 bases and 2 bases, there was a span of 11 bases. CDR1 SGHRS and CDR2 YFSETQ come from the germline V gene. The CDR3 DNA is TGCGCCAGCAGCTTGGCCCTGGTACGTCAAGAGACCCAGTACTTC. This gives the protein CASSLALVRQETQYF.

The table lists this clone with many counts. The CDR3 bases are TGTGCCAGCAGCTTGCTCGCAACTAATGAAAAACTGTTTTTT. Translation gives CASSLLATNEKLFF. The chain has TRBV5-6 and TRBJ1-4; D unresolved. CDR1 is SGHDT and CDR2 is YYEEEE in the germline V gene. This CDR3 comprises 14 residues. V was cut by 1 base and J by 0 bases, with 4 bases left in between.

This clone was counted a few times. CDR3 coding DNA: TGTGCCAGCTCCTTTGGACAGGGGCTAAGTCAGCCCCAGCATTTT. Its translation is CASSFGQGLSQPQHF. The chain uses TRBV6-1 and TRBJ1-5; 9 nucleotides agree with TRBD1. Germline CDR1 is MNHNS and CDR2 is SASEGT. This CDR3 region has 15 residues. V lost 8 bases, J lost 6 bases, and 11 bases stayed unmatched.